The present entry profiles one TCR beta chain with its context. Its antigen is currently unknown. This specimen comes from a study of cytomegalovirus exposure and HLA in healthy donors. Findings and caveats of the study: In vitro testing confirmed a few CMV-associated chains as specific for CMV antigens.

The CDR3 length is 13 residues. The V gene lost 2 bases and the J gene lost 5 bases, with 9 bases spanning the gap. CDR1 and CDR2 (germline): SGHDN, FVKESK. Generated by immunoSEQ multiplex PCR, the TCRdb table keeps only in-frame clones and is missing some. The sample has some 170,000 clones; approximately 87% are singletons. The sequence was collected from a woman aged 25 to 39 in good health and CMV-seronegative. The sequenced material came from PBMCs. J is TRBJ1-1 and V is TRBV14, with unresolved D. The CDR3 sequence: CASSQLRGTEAFF. CDR3 DNA: TGTGCCAGCAGCCAATTGCGGGGAACTGAAGCTTTCTTT. Variable domain in full (rest from reference TRBV14 and TRBJ1-1): EAGVTQFPSHSVIEKGQTVTLRCDPISGHDNLYWYRRVMGKEIKFLLHFVKESKQDESGMPNNRFLAERTGGTYSTLKVQPAELEDSGVYFCASSQLRGTEAFFGQGTRLTVV.